These T cell receptor beta chains were read from a single sample in a study of cytomegalovirus exposure and HLA in healthy donors. TCRdb's table, derived via immunoSEQ multiplex PCR, lists solely in-frame clones and lacks some. Found here are roughly 150,000 clones, approximately 80% of them singletons; the top ten hold 13% to 15%. Sequenced sample: PBMCs. The receptors derive from a woman aged 40 to 55 in good health and CMV-seronegative. Both conserved end residues are part of each CDR3. A D gene is named only where the DNA matches it firmly. The listing skips clone size in some rows; elsewhere it reads once, few, many or a size class.

size: .; V: TRBV28; J: TRBJ2-4; D: TRBD1; DNA: TGTGCCAGTGAAGTAGGGGGACAGCTTAAAAACATTCAGTACTTC; CDR3: CASEVGGQLKNIQYF
size: .; V: TRBV11-2; J: TRBJ2-7; D: TRBD2; DNA: TGTGCCAGCAGCTTAGCCACTAGCGGAGGTAGAGAGCAGTACTTC; CDR3: CASSLATSGGREQYF
size: .; V: TRBV29-1; J: TRBJ1-6; D: .; DNA: TGCAGCGTTGGGGCAGGGTTAAATTCACCCCTCCACTTT; CDR3: CSVGAGLNSPLHF
size: .; V: TRBV18; J: TRBJ1-4; D: .; DNA: TGTGCCAGCTCACCTCAGGGGTCAACTAATGAAAAACTGTTTTTT; CDR3: CASSPQGSTNEKLFF
size: .; V: TRBV5-1; J: TRBJ1-5; D: TRBD1; DNA: TGCGCCATCACCGACAGGGCGGAAAATAGCAATCAGCCCCAGCATTTT; CDR3: CAITDRAENSNQPQHF
size: .; V: TRBV7-3; J: TRBJ1-1; D: .; DNA: TGTGCCAGCAGCTTATTAGGGGTCGGGGGCACTGAAGCTTTCTTT; CDR3: CASSLLGVGGTEAFF
size: .; V: TRBV27; J: TRBJ1-5; D: TRBD1; DNA: TGTGCCAGCCCGGGCAGGGGGCATCGGAATCAGCCCCAGCATTTT; CDR3: CASPGRGHRNQPQHF
size: .; V: TRBV19; J: TRBJ2-2; D: .; DNA: TGTGCCAGTAGTATAGACAGGGGTAGCACCGGGGAGCTGTTTTTT; CDR3: CASSIDRGSTGELFF
size: .; V: TRBV7-9; J: TRBJ1-5; D: .; DNA: TGTGCCAGCAGCTTAGTCGGGGATCAGCCCCAGCATTTT; CDR3: CASSLVGDQPQHF
size: .; V: TRBV7-5; J: TRBJ2-1; D: .; DNA: TGTGCCAGAAGCCGACAGAACAATGAGCAGTTCTTC; CDR3: CARSRQNNEQFF
size: once; V: TRBV6-5; J: TRBJ2-3; D: TRBD2; DNA: TGTGCCAGCAGTCAACTAGCGGGAAGCGCAGATACGCAGTATTTT; CDR3: CASSQLAGSADTQYF
size: .; V: TRBV19; J: TRBJ1-6; D: .; DNA: TGTGCCAGTAGTCTGGCTAGCTCCTATAATTCATCCCTCCACTTT; CDR3: CASSLASSYNSSLHF
size: .; V: TRBV28; J: TRBJ1-2; D: .; DNA: TGTGCCAGCAGAAGGGGTTTCGGTGGCTACACCTTC; CDR3: CASRRGFGGYTF
size: .; V: TRBV7-6; J: TRBJ2-7; D: TRBD2; DNA: TGTGCCAGCAGCGTTAGCGGGGGGGCGCCTCACGAGCAGTACTTC; CDR3: CASSVSGGAPHEQYF
size: .; V: TRBV28; J: TRBJ2-3; D: .; DNA: TGTGCCAGCAGTTATCTTATTGAGGGAGGCACAGATACGCAGTATTTT; CDR3: CASSYLIEGGTDTQYF
size: .; V: TRBV28; J: TRBJ2-7; D: TRBD1; DNA: TGTGCCAGCAGCCCACAACAGGGGAACTACGAGCAGTACTTC; CDR3: CASSPQQGNYEQYF
size: .; V: TRBV11-3; J: TRBJ2-7; D: .; DNA: TGTGCCAGCAGTCACCACTACGCCTACGAGCAGTACTTC; CDR3: CASSHHYAYEQYF
size: few; V: TRBV9; J: TRBJ2-7; D: .; DNA: TGTGCCAGCAGCCCCGGACTCTTCATGAACGAGCAGTACTTC; CDR3: CASSPGLFMNEQYF
size: .; V: TRBV6-6; J: TRBJ1-2; D: .; DNA: TGTGCCAGCAGCCCGGGAGCAAACTATGGCTACACCTTC; CDR3: CASSPGANYGYTF